A selection of T cell receptor beta chains follows, all from one sample in a study of identical twins. A single record per CDR3 protein comes from TCRdb applying MiXCR to the 5' RACE reads. The sample includes about 520,000 distinct CDR3 sequences, roughly a fifth of them seen just once. These data were also filed under a second study, of T cells expressing NK-cell markers.

The sequencing input was CD4+ T cells sorted from blood. These receptors all come from a woman between 18 and 29 years old in good health. Each CDR3 is given with its conserved first and last residue. D genes are given only for firm matches. The listing skips clone size in some rows; elsewhere it reads once, few, many or a size class.

D gene	V gene	J gene	clone size	CDR3 protein	CDR3 DNA
NA	TRBV25-1	TRBJ2-3	NA	CASRDPYTTDTQYF	TGTGCCAGCAGGGACCCCTACACGACAGATACGCAGTATTTT
TRBD2	TRBV4-2	TRBJ2-5	many	CASSQDGTTKETQYF	TGTGCCAGCAGCCAAGATGGGACTACCAAAGAGACCCAGTACTTC
TRBD2	TRBV29-1	TRBJ2-1	few	CSVERMQKGRGGRPYNEQFF	TGCAGCGTTGAGAGGATGCAAAAGGGTCGGGGCGGGAGGCCTTACAATGAGCAGTTCTTC
NA	TRBV5-1	TRBJ2-1	few	CASTLGAYNEQFF	TGCGCCAGTACTCTAGGGGCCTACAATGAGCAGTTCTTC
TRBD2	TRBV11-1	TRBJ2-5	NA	CASSLKFGIAGREETQYF	TGTGCCAGCAGCCTGAAGTTTGGGATAGCGGGGAGAGAAGAGACCCAGTACTTC
TRBD1	TRBV12-3/TRBV12-4	TRBJ2-6	few	CASSLGTGSSGANVLTF	TGTGCCAGCAGTTTAGGGACAGGGAGTTCTGGGGCCAACGTCCTGACTTTC
NA	TRBV20-1	TRBJ2-3	NA	CSAERRSGGLDTQYF	TGCAGTGCGGAGCGGAGGTCTGGGGGGCTGGATACGCAGTATTTT
NA	TRBV2	TRBJ2-5	NA	CASSRAQVQETQYF	TGTGCCAGCAGTCGAGCGCAGGTCCAAGAGACCCAGTACTTC
NA	TRBV19	TRBJ2-1	NA	CASTQDFEQFF	TGTGCCAGTACCCAGGACTTTGAGCAGTTCTTC
NA	TRBV7-9	TRBJ1-1	NA	CASSPAGNTEAFF	TGTGCCAGCAGCCCCGCCGGAAACACTGAAGCTTTCTTT
TRBD1	TRBV9	TRBJ2-3	NA	CASSSTGPTDTQYF	TGTGCCAGCAGCTCGACAGGGCCCACAGATACGCAGTATTTT
NA	TRBV6-1	TRBJ2-2	many	CASTIARYTGELFF	TGTGCCAGCACGATAGCACGGTACACCGGGGAGCTGTTTTTT
NA	TRBV9	TRBJ2-1	few	CASSVDLGAPGEQFF	TGTGCCAGCAGCGTAGATCTGGGGGCGCCCGGTGAGCAGTTCTTC
TRBD2	TRBV6-5	TRBJ2-7	NA	CASSYSIRGGGALYEQYF	TGTGCCAGCAGTTACTCGATACGAGGCGGGGGTGCCCTCTACGAGCAGTACTTC
NA	TRBV20-1	TRBJ2-1	many	CSGFDNREQFF	TGCAGTGGATTTGACAACCGTGAGCAGTTCTTC
TRBD2	TRBV5-1	TRBJ2-1	NA	CASSGGLAVSYNEQFF	TGCGCCAGCAGCGGGGGACTAGCGGTCTCCTACAATGAGCAGTTCTTC
TRBD2	TRBV11-2	TRBJ2-1	NA	CASSFVSTAGVPSYNEQFF	TGTGCCAGCAGCTTTGTTTCCACTGCGGGAGTACCCTCCTACAATGAGCAGTTCTTC